A single sample gave rise to the 26 T cell receptor beta chains below, sequenced in a study of T cells in Graves' hyperthyroidism and ophthalmopathy. What was amplified from RNA transcripts were TCR beta CDR3 regions. HTBI primers drove first-round RT-PCR of the TCR CDR3. TCRdb ran MiXCR on the multiplex PCR reads and lists one entry per CDR3 protein. The sample yields about 720,000 distinct CDR3 sequences, around a sixth seen once. Material: blood. The receptors were sampled from a woman between 45 and 65 years old with Graves' hyperthyroidism that later progressed to Graves' ophthalmopathy.

This clonotype has a handful of counts. This chain links TRBV7-9 with TRBJ1-2, with TRBD1 identical over 7 bases. Trimming removed 5 bases from V and 6 bases from J; junction bases left unmatched: 9. The CDR3 is 14 residues long. Germline-derived CDR1 and CDR2 are SEHNR and FQNEAQ (reference sequence). CDR3 region: CASSTSGTVNGYTF. The CDR3 region has the DNA TGTGCCAGCAGCACTTCCGGGACAGTGAATGGCTACACCTTC.

This clonotype came up many times. For the CDR3, the DNA is TGTGCCAGCAGCTTAGTAGGACAGGGGGCGGCTGAAGCTTTCTTT. It specifies CASSLVGQGAAEAFF. The chain carries TRBV7-9 and TRBJ1-1, with 11 nucleotides matching TRBD1. The CDR3 totals 15 residues. The V gene end was trimmed by 1 base and the J gene end by 6 bases; junction bases not matched to a gene: 4. The germline gives CDR1 SEHNR, CDR2 FQNEAQ (reference sequence).

The rearrangement uses TRBV5-1 and TRBJ1-2; D unresolved. The CDR3 length is 15 residues. Trimming removed 0 bases from V and 7 bases from J, with 16 bases in between. CDR1 is SGHRS and CDR2 is YFSETQ in the germline V gene. As DNA, the CDR3 is TGCGCCAGCAGCTTGGCCCCCAAACCCGATGGTGGCTACACCTTC. It is translated as CASSLAPKPDGGYTF. The entire variable domain, with the rest obtained from reference TRBV5-1 and TRBJ1-2, is as follows: KAGVTQTPRYLIKTRGQQVTLSCSPISGHRSVSWYQQTPGQGLQFLFEYFSETQRNKGNFPGRFSGRQFSNSRSEMNVSTLELGDSALYLCASSLAPKPDGGYTFGSGTRLTVV.

This clonotype was recorded many times. This chain joins TRBV7-2 and TRBJ2-7; D possibly matches TRBD1 or TRBD2 (5 bases each). V was clipped by 2 bases and J by 7 bases, with 21 bases between them. This CDR3 is built from 16 residues. Germline V gene data show CDR1 as SGHTA and CDR2 as FQGNSA. Here the CDR3 DNA reads TGTGCCAGCAGCTTACTAGGGCAGGGAGTCGATTGGGAGCAGTACTTC. Amino acid sequence: CASSLLGQGVDWEQYF.

This clonotype was counted many times. The chain recombines TRBV7-8 with TRBJ2-3, with D unclear. Germline V CDR1 and CDR2: SGHVS, FQNEAQ. Trimming stripped 5 bases from V and 2 bases from J, with 17 bases between. There are 16 residues in the CDR3. CDR3 loop: CASSRDVYSYTDTQYF. CDR3 nucleotide sequence: TGTGCCAGCAGCCGAGATGTGTACTCGTACACAGATACGCAGTATTTT.

This clonotype was counted at least ten times. This chain uses TRBV20-1 with TRBJ2-3; TRBD2 aligns across 13 bases. The V gene's germline CDR1 is DFQATT and CDR2 SNEGSKA (reference sequence). The CDR3 is 16 amino acids. Trimming took 3 bases from V and 6 from J; bases not matched to a gene: 9. CDR3 DNA: TGCAGTGCTAGGTCCCTACTAGCGGGGGGGCTGGATACGCAGTATTTT. It translates to CSARSLLAGGLDTQYF.

This clonotype was detected many times. J is TRBJ1-2 and V is TRBV6-1, with D tentatively TRBD1 (5 bases). Looked up from germline, CDR1 is MNHNS and CDR2 is SASEGT. Trimming left V 5 bases short and J 4 bases short, with 8 bases between. This CDR3 comprises 12 residues. CDR3 loop: CASSKDTYGYTF. The CDR3 nucleotides read TGTGCCAGCAGTAAGGACACCTATGGCTACACCTTC.

The V call is TRBV19, the J call TRBJ2-5; 10 nucleotides align to TRBD1. The germline V gene has CDR1 LNHDA and CDR2 SQIVND (reference sequence). This CDR3 is 15 amino acids long. V shed 7 bases and J 7 bases; nucleotides not matched to a gene: 12. The DNA for the CDR3 is TGTGCCAGTATGACTGGGACAGGGGCTACGGGGACCCAGTACTTC. Translated: CASMTGTGATGTQYF.

This clonotype appeared many times. The chain recombines TRBV7-2 with TRBJ1-2, with TRBD1 as a possible D gene (5 bases). V lost 2 bases and J 3 bases, leaving 19 bases between the germline ends. The V gene's germline CDR1 is SGHTA and CDR2 FQGNSA. CDR3 length: 17 residues. CDR3 region: CASSLKAGWIGDYGYTF. In DNA form, the CDR3 reads TGTGCCAGCAGCTTAAAGGCAGGGTGGATTGGAGACTATGGCTACACCTTC.

This clonotype showed up just a few times. CDR3 sequence reads: CASSHTGSEFYTF. The CDR3, as DNA: TGTGCCAGCAGCCATACAGGCTCCGAGTTCTACACCTTC. This chain joins TRBV14 and TRBJ1-2; the D gene is possibly TRBD1 (5 bases). From germline, CDR1 is SGHDN and CDR2 FVKESK. The CDR3 loop spans 13 amino acids. The V gene lost 3 bases and the J gene lost 10 bases, with 15 bases spanning the gap.

The table lists this clonotype with a few counts. This chain uses TRBV5-1 with TRBJ2-1, with 11 bases identical to TRBD2. This CDR3 has 16 residues. Germline assignment: CDR1 SGHRS and CDR2 YFSETQ. V gave up 2 bases and J gave up 5 bases; unmatched junction bases: 6. CDR3 sequence (DNA): TGCGCCAGCAGCTTCGACACTAGCGGGGGAAACAATGAGCAGTTCTTC. Translation: CASSFDTSGGNNEQFF.

The chain is built from TRBV5-8 and TRBJ2-2; 7 positions match TRBD1. This CDR3 contains 14 residues. Germline CDR1 reads SGHTS; CDR2 reads YDEGEE. V shed 4 bases and J 6 bases; nucleotides not matched to a gene: 6. The CDR3 loop is CASSDFDRAGELFF. The CDR3 nucleotides are TGTGCCAGCAGCGACTTTGACAGGGCCGGGGAGCTGTTTTTT.

Regarding this clonotype: One end of the junction varies from germline; a read error may be responsible. The chain joins TRBV6-5 to TRBJ2-5; TRBD1 might be the D (5 bases). The CDR3 extends over 13 amino acids. Per germline, CDR1 MNHEY and CDR2 SVGAGI. In DNA, the CDR3 is TGTGCCAGCAGTTTAGCAGGGCTAGAGACCCAGTGCTTC. The encoded protein is CASSLAGLETQCF.

The J gene is TRBJ1-1, the V gene TRBV4-1; D unclear. The CDR3 has 13 residues. Trimming shortened V by 4 bases and J by 3 bases, and 9 bases separated the two germline ends. The germline CDR1 and CDR2 sequences are MGHRA and YSYEKL. CDR3 bases: TGCGCCAGCAGCCGCACATCGGACACTGAAGCTTTCTTT. This codes for CASSRTSDTEAFF.

This clonotype was counted between two and nine times. A much larger clone is a single base away; this may be a read error. The CDR3 region is CASSLRDKSNEQYF. Here the CDR3 DNA reads TGTGCCAGCAGCCTCCGGGACAAGAGTAACGAGCAGTACTTC. The chain links TRBV3-1 to TRBJ2-7; D might be TRBD1 (6 bases). The CDR3 is made up of 14 amino acids. Germline V lookup: CDR1 LGHDT, CDR2 YNNKEL (reference sequence). V lost 4 bases to trimming and J lost 5 bases, with 15 bases between them.

This clonotype was seen more than once but under ten times. V is TRBV18 and J is TRBJ1-6; weak D call: TRBD1 (5 bases). The V end was cut by 2 bases, the J end by 5 bases, with 10 bases between. The CDR3 has 15 residues. The germline V gene encodes CDR1 KGHSH and CDR2 LQKENI. The CDR3 region is CASSPSRGNNSPLHF. For the CDR3, the DNA is TGTGCCAGCTCACCATCAAGGGGAAATAATTCACCCCTCCACTTT.

In its sample, this clonotype was seen a few times. The chain joins TRBV20-1 to TRBJ2-1; 10 bases agree with TRBD2. Germline values: CDR1 DFQATT, CDR2 SNEGSKA (reference sequence). V lost 2 bases to trimming and J lost 9 bases; unmatched junction nucleotides: 13. CDR3 length equals 16 residues. The CDR3 here is CSARPSGGSLRGEQFF. Written as DNA, the CDR3 is TGCAGTGCTAGACCTAGCGGGGGATCCTTACGCGGTGAGCAGTTCTTC.

At least ten counts were recorded for this clonotype. This sequence joins TRBV20-1 and TRBJ1-1; the D is unclear. Germline V lookup: CDR1 DFQATT, CDR2 SNEGSKA (reference sequence). Deletions cut 7 bases from V and 6 bases from J, with 21 bases between. This CDR3 spans 14 amino acids. Written as DNA, the CDR3 is TGCAGTGTACTCTATCGCGTACTTGGCCCTGAAGCTTTCTTT. It encodes CSVLYRVLGPEAFF.

This clonotype occurred a few times. V is TRBV5-5 and J is TRBJ1-1, with TRBD1 matching 9 bases. CDR3 length: 17 amino acids. The J segment lost 4 bases and the V segment lost 5 bases, leaving 15 bases of the junction unmatched. The germline gives CDR1 SGHKS, CDR2 YYEKEE (reference sequence). The CDR3 loop reads CASRPSVGQGGITEAFF. CDR3 bases: TGTGCCAGCAGACCTAGTGTGGGACAGGGTGGCATCACTGAAGCTTTCTTT.

In this sample, this clonotype turned up a few times. The chain is built from TRBV19 and TRBJ1-2; possibly TRBD1 for D (6 bases). The germline V and J ends were trimmed by 1 base and 8 bases, with 14 bases remaining between them. The CDR3 sequence is 14 residues long. Germline loops: CDR1 LNHDA, CDR2 SQIVND (reference sequence). The CDR3 sequence: CASSIAETGYGYTF. The CDR3 nucleotides read TGTGCCAGTAGTATAGCTGAGACAGGCTACGGCTACACCTTC.

This clonotype was detected many times. The chain combines TRBV18 with TRBJ2-3, with TRBD1 matching 7 bases. V was clipped by 6 bases and J by 7 bases; unmatched bases: 16. The CDR3 has 16 residues. The V gene's germline CDR1 is KGHSH and CDR2 LQKENI. In nucleotides, the CDR3 is TGTGCCAGCTCCCTCATCGACAGGGCTTTTATTTATACGCAGTATTTT. It encodes CASSLIDRAFIYTQYF.

This clonotype showed up just a few times. The chain links TRBV20-1 to TRBJ1-2; the D gene is possibly TRBD1 (5 bases). CDR1 is DFQATT, CDR2 SNEGSKA, per germline (reference sequence). CDR3 length equals 15 residues. Trimming took off 2 bases at V and 2 bases at J, with 15 bases between the two ends. The CDR3 here is CSARSDILGNYGYTF. CDR3 nucleotides: TGCAGTGCTAGATCGGACATCCTCGGAAACTATGGCTACACCTTC.

V and J are TRBV27 and TRBJ1-2; a weak D match, TRBD1 (5 bases). The ends were cut back, 7 bases at V and 5 bases at J, with 8 bases in the middle. There are 11 residues in the CDR3. Germline CDR1 MNHEY, CDR2 SMNVEV (reference sequence). The CDR3 DNA follows: TGTGCCAGCACCTCAGGGTATGGCTACACCTTC. Amino acid sequence: CASTSGYGYTF.

This chain joins TRBV6-5 and TRBJ2-7; 7 bases agree with TRBD2. Germline V CDR1 and CDR2: MNHEY, SVGAGI. The CDR3 runs to 17 residues. J gave up 5 bases and V 2 bases, and 15 bases lay outside the gene matches. The CDR3 region is CASSYDLGVSGPDEQYF. The CDR3 region has the DNA TGTGCCAGCAGTTACGATCTTGGGGTTAGCGGGCCGGACGAGCAGTACTTC.

This clonotype was seen a few times. This chain joins TRBV5-1 and TRBJ1-1; D not certain. This CDR3 comprises 14 residues. Per the germline V gene, CDR1 is SGHRS and CDR2 is YFSETQ. Trimming stripped 4 bases from V and 5 bases from J, with 15 bases between. For the CDR3, the DNA is TGCGCCAGCAGCACGGACGGGGTGGGGACTGAAGCTTTCTTT. It yields the protein CASSTDGVGTEAFF. The full variable domain, its missing parts supplied by reference TRBV5-1 and TRBJ1-1, is KAGVTQTPRYLIKTRGQQVTLSCSPISGHRSVSWYQQTPGQGLQFLFEYFSETQRNKGNFPGRFSGRQFSNSRSEMNVSTLELGDSALYLCASSTDGVGTEAFFGQGTRLTVV.

The V call is TRBV14, the J call TRBJ1-4; D perhaps matches TRBD1 (6 bases). Trimming removed 4 bases from V and 5 bases from J, with 14 bases in between. Per germline, CDR1 SGHDN and CDR2 FVKESK. The CDR3 has 15 amino acids. CDR3 loop: CASSPWGGRNEKLFF. DNA of the CDR3: TGTGCCAGCAGCCCCTGGGGGGGCAGAAATGAAAAACTGTTTTTT.